This T cell receptor beta chain was retrieved from a study of radiotherapy plus CTLA-4 blockade in lung cancer. Method: immunoSEQ multiplex PCR; TCRdb's copy keeps in-frame clones and lacks some. The table has more than 90,000 clones, about 90% seen once; the top ten hold 4.5% to 5%. CDR3 size: 13 residues. Germline CDR1 and CDR2: KGHSH and LQKENI. The ends were cut back, 5 bases at V and 0 bases at J, with 5 bases in the middle. The chain employs TRBV18 and TRBJ1-3; no clear D. The sequencing used peripheral blood, collected from a patient treated with radiotherapy plus ipilimumab. This sequence originates from a human donor with non-small cell lung cancer that progressed on radiotherapy plus ipilimumab. The CDR3 spells CASSTDSGNTIYF. The CDR3 bases are TGTGCCAGCTCAACAGACTCTGGAAACACCATATATTTT.